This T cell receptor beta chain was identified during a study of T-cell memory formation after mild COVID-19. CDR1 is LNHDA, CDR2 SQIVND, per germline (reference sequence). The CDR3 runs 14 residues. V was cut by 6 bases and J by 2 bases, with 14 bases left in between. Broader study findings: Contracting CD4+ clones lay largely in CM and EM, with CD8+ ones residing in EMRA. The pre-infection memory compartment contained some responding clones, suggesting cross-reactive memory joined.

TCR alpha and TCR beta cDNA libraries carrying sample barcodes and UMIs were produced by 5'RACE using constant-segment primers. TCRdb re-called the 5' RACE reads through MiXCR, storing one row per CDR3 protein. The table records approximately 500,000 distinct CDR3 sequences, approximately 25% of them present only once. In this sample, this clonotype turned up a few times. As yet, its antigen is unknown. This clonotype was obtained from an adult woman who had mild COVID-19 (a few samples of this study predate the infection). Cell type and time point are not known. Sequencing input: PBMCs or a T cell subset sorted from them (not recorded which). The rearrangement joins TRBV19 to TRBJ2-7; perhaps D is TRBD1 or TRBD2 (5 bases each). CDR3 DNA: TGTGCCAGTAGCCCCCGGGACCTTCCCTACGAGCAGTACTTC. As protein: CASSPRDLPYEQYF. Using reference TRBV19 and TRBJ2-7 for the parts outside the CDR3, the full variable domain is DGGITQSPKYLFRKEGQNVTLSCEQNLNHDAMYWYRQDPGQGLRLIYYSQIVNDFQKGDIAEGYSVSREKKESFPLTVTSAQKNPTAFYLCASSPRDLPYEQYFGPGTRLTVT.